The 23 T cell receptor beta chains given below trace back to one sample, sequenced in a study of T cell repertoires in cytomegalovirus infection. TCRdb called the reads again in MiXCR, with one record for every CDR3 protein. The data contain about 57,000 distinct CDR3 sequences, 20% to 25% of them singletons. No antigens are known for them. Specimen: CD8+ T cells from cultured PBMCs, collected from culture after CMV antigen stimulation. The receptor source for this set is a human donor in good health (CMV status not recorded). Some clones in this sample may be carry-over from other donors' samples.

V usage is TRBV7-2 and J usage is TRBJ2-7; D is possibly TRBD1 (5 bases). Trimming shortened V by 5 bases and J by 0 bases, and 20 bases separated the two germline ends. Germline V lookup: CDR1 SGHTA, CDR2 FQGNSA. The CDR3 consists of 17 residues. The CDR3 reads CASSPSIRARSSYEQYF. CDR3 sequence (DNA): TGTGCCAGCAGCCCCTCAATCAGGGCTCGGAGCTCCTACGAGCAGTACTTC.

The V call is TRBV11-2, the J call TRBJ2-5, with D possibly being TRBD1 (6 bases). The CDR3 runs 16 residues. V dropped 4 bases and J dropped 5 bases, with 20 bases sitting between them. CDR1 and CDR2 (germline): SGHAT, FQNNGV. The CDR3 region is CASSSVPTGLWETQYF. The CDR3 DNA reads TGTGCCAGCAGCTCCGTACCTACAGGGCTTTGGGAGACCCAGTACTTC.

The J gene is TRBJ1-6, the V gene TRBV7-9, with D tentatively TRBD1 (5 bases). The CDR3 is made up of 16 amino acids. Deletions cut 5 bases from V and 2 bases from J, with 13 bases between. Germline CDR1 is SEHNR and CDR2 is FQNEAQ (reference sequence). The CDR3: CASSPLGGTYNSPLHF. In nucleotides, the CDR3 is TGTGCCAGCAGCCCGCTCGGGGGTACCTATAATTCACCCCTCCACTTT.

This clonotype was recorded a few times. The chain recombines TRBV5-6 with TRBJ2-4; the D is unclear. The CDR3 is made up of 18 amino acids. The V end lost 3 bases, the J end lost 0 bases, and 19 bases lay between the germline ends. The V gene's germline CDR1 is SGHDT and CDR2 YYEEEE. Here the CDR3 DNA reads TGTGCCAGCAGCTCATACCTCGGACGGACCCTAGCCAAAAACATTCAGTACTTC. It encodes CASSSYLGRTLAKNIQYF.

This clonotype was picked up a small number of times. This chain joins TRBV12-3 or TRBV12-4 and TRBJ2-3; either TRBD1 or TRBD2 may fit D (5 bases each). Trimming left V 5 bases short and J 6 bases short, with 18 bases between. The CDR3 totals 15 residues. DNA of the CDR3: TGTGCCAGCAGTAAACCATCCGGGGCGGTGGATACGCAGTATTTT. The encoded protein is CASSKPSGAVDTQYF.

The chain combines TRBV6-5 with TRBJ1-4; 7 bases match TRBD1. V lost 6 bases, J lost 5 bases, and 12 bases stayed unmatched. This CDR3 has 16 amino acids. Germline-derived CDR1 and CDR2 are MNHEY and SVGAGI. This CDR3 is CASRGALGQENEKLFF. CDR3 nucleotides: TGTGCCAGCAGGGGGGCTTTAGGACAGGAGAATGAAAAACTGTTTTTT.

The sample holds a few counts of this clonotype. The chain links TRBV10-3 to TRBJ1-1, with TRBD1 identical over 9 bases. CDR3 length: 15 amino acids. Losses at the gene ends were 7 bases for V and 2 bases for J; bases not matched to a gene: 8. Germline loops: CDR1 ENHRY, CDR2 SYGVKD. The CDR3 nucleotides are TGTGCCATCACCAGGGACAGGGAGGCCAACACTGAAGCTTTCTTT. It specifies CAITRDREANTEAFF.

This sequence joins TRBV7-2 and TRBJ1-4, with 7 bases matching TRBD1. This CDR3 is built from 17 residues. Germline loops: CDR1 SGHTA, CDR2 FQGNSA. Trimming cost V 5 bases and J 3 bases; bases outside gene matches: 12. The CDR3 bases are TGTGCCAGCAGCGTTTGGGATAGGGGGCCGGCTAATGAAAAACTGTTTTTT. Translating it yields CASSVWDRGPANEKLFF.

This clonotype appeared many times. The V gene is TRBV6-5, the J gene TRBJ1-1, with TRBD1 matching 7 bases. CDR1 is MNHEY and CDR2 is SVGAGI in the germline V gene. This CDR3 comprises 15 residues. V gave up 0 bases and J gave up 0 bases; unmatched junction bases: 1. This chain's CDR3 is CASSYSQGMNTEAFF. The CDR3 region has the DNA TGTGCCAGCAGTTACTCACAGGGGATGAACACTGAAGCTTTCTTT.

This clonotype has a handful of counts. The junction does not match germline at one end; this may be a read error. The chain recombines TRBV20-1 with TRBJ1-2; D ambiguous. The CDR3 has 10 residues. Germline V CDR1 and CDR2: DFQATT, SNEGSKA (reference sequence). The CDR3 loop reads CSARTGRVIF. The CDR3 DNA reads TGCAGTGCTAGAACTGGACGGGTTATCTTC.

This clonotype was recorded a few times. The chain is built from TRBV7-8 and TRBJ1-5; possibly TRBD1 for D (5 bases). The CDR3 is 16 residues long. V gave up 4 bases and J gave up 2 bases, with 15 bases separating them. The V gene's germline CDR1 is SGHVS and CDR2 FQNEAQ. In DNA, the CDR3 is TGTGCCAGCAGCTCCCCTGGCCAGGGTCGCAATCAGCCCCAGCATTTT. It translates to CASSSPGQGRNQPQHF.

V and J are TRBV27 and TRBJ2-1, with 8 bases matching TRBD2. Germline loops: CDR1 MNHEY, CDR2 SMNVEV (reference sequence). Trimming cost V 9 bases and J 0 bases; bases outside gene matches: 4. This CDR3 is 14 amino acids long. The CDR3 is CASKRGSSYNEQFF. CDR3 coding DNA: TGTGCCAGTAAGCGGGGGAGCTCCTACAATGAGCAGTTCTTC.

V and J are TRBV11-2 and TRBJ2-1; no reliable D call. In germline, CDR1 is SGHAT, CDR2 FQNNGV. The CDR3 runs 15 residues. V lost 0 bases to trimming and J lost 2 bases, with 8 bases between them. The CDR3 reads CASSLEGNPYNEQFF. CDR3 in DNA: TGTGCCAGCAGCTTAGAAGGGAATCCCTACAATGAGCAGTTCTTC.

This clonotype was seen a single time. The rearrangement links TRBV9 to TRBJ1-6; the D is unclear. Germline loops: CDR1 SGDLS, CDR2 YYNGEE. This CDR3 is built from 15 residues. V lost 4 bases and J lost 10, with 18 bases in between. In DNA, the CDR3 is TGTGCCAGCAGCCCTCAGCGGGCTGGAGGGTCACCCCTCCACTTT. It translates to CASSPQRAGGSPLHF.

Many counts were recorded for this clonotype. The V and J genes are TRBV5-4 and TRBJ2-4; D might be TRBD2 (6 bases). This CDR3 has 15 amino acids. Germline assignment: CDR1 SGHNT and CDR2 YYREEE (reference sequence). V lost 4 bases and J lost 4, with 15 bases in between. CDR3 DNA: TGTGCCAGCAGCGACTTGAGGGACTCTAAAAACATTCAGTACTTC. It encodes CASSDLRDSKNIQYF.

This clonotype has just a few counts. This chain links TRBV27 with TRBJ1-6, with D unclear. CDR3 length: 16 amino acids. Trimming took off 4 bases at V and 8 bases at J, with 18 bases between the two ends. The germline V gene has CDR1 MNHEY and CDR2 SMNVEV (reference sequence). Written as DNA, the CDR3 is TGTGCCAGCAGTTCCAGACGACACCCCCACGATTCACCCCTCCACTTT. This codes for CASSSRRHPHDSPLHF.

This clonotype was found a few times. This chain links TRBV27 with TRBJ2-5; TRBD2 matches 9 bases. Per the germline V gene, CDR1 is MNHEY and CDR2 is SMNVEV (reference sequence). CDR3 length: 16 residues. V gave up 4 bases and J gave up 2 bases; unmatched junction bases: 8. The CDR3 DNA follows: TGTGCCAGCAGTTCCATAGCGGGGGAAATTCAAGAGACCCAGTACTTC. Translating it yields CASSSIAGEIQETQYF.

In regard to this clonotype: Germline is not matched at one junction end, which may reflect a read error. The V and J genes are TRBV7-2 and TRBJ1-1; D uncertain. The CDR3 has 13 residues. The V gene's germline CDR1 is SGHTA and CDR2 FQGNSA. The CDR3 bases are TGTGCCAGCACCTTAGGATGGAACACTGAAGCTTTCTTT. Residues: CASTLGWNTEAFF.

The V gene is TRBV7-2, the J gene TRBJ1-1; D is undetermined. Germline CDR1 SGHTA, CDR2 FQGNSA. V dropped 1 base and J dropped 6 bases, with 15 bases sitting between them. The CDR3 runs to 15 residues. The CDR3 DNA reads as TGTGCCAGCAGCTTAGAAGGTGCAGTTAGGGCTGAAGCTTTCTTT. Amino acids: CASSLEGAVRAEAFF. The full variable domain, rest sourced from reference TRBV7-2 and TRBJ1-1, is GAGVSQSPSNKVTEKGKDVELRCDPISGHTALYWYRQSLGQGLEFLIYFQGNSAPDKSGLPSDRFSAERTGGSVSTLTIQRTQQEDSAVYLCASSLEGAVRAEAFFGQGTRLTVV.

The genes are TRBV11-1 and TRBJ1-2, with D possibly TRBD1 on 5 matching bases. There are 18 residues in the CDR3. Germline V gene data show CDR1 as SGHAT and CDR2 as FQDESV (reference sequence). V was cut by 3 bases and J by 2 bases, with 22 bases left in between. Here the CDR3 DNA reads TGTGCCAGCAGCTTCGAGAATGGGGCCGAGGCCCCAAACTATGGCTACACCTTC. Translated, it gives CASSFENGAEAPNYGYTF.

The chain has TRBV25-1 and TRBJ2-5; D gene ambiguous. The CDR3 spans 17 residues. The V and J ends lost 0 bases and 0 bases respectively, with 14 bases between them. Germline loops: CDR1 MGHDK, CDR2 SYGVNS. The CDR3 region has the DNA TGTGCCAGCAGTGAATATGTTGAACCACAAGACCAAGAGACCCAGTACTTC. It encodes CASSEYVEPQDQETQYF.

This sequence joins TRBV7-8 and TRBJ2-6; 8 bases map to TRBD1. CDR3 length: 19 residues. Unmatched junction bases numbered 10, after V lost 1 base and J lost 2 bases. Germline CDR1 SGHVS, CDR2 FQNEAQ. The CDR3 loop is CASSLGGGQGATGANVLTF. The CDR3 DNA follows: TGTGCCAGCAGCTTAGGAGGGGGTCAGGGGGCAACTGGGGCCAACGTCCTGACTTTC.

The chain couples TRBV7-2 to TRBJ2-2, with D hard to call. Germline V gene lookup returns CDR1 SGHTA and CDR2 FQGNSA. The CDR3 contains 15 residues. V was shortened by 5 bases and J by 4 bases, with 14 bases between the two germline ends. The CDR3 coding sequence is TGTGCCAGCAGCCCGCCCAGGCCGTCCACCGGGGAGCTGTTTTTT. Encoded protein: CASSPPRPSTGELFF.